Given below is one TCR beta chain in context. Antigen unknown. This sample includes further DNA sequences coding for the same CDR3. The sequenced template was cDNA made from the entire isolated RNA. Using immunoSEQ multiplex PCR, the repertoire was profiled, and TCRdb retains in-frame clones only, with some absent. The sample yields 240,000 or so clones, around 13% seen once. This sample stems from a study of beta chain features in type 1 diabetes. Study-level background: Age, gender, cell numbers and subset yield matched between patients and controls.

Staining for CD45RO/CCR7/CD25/CD127/CD95/CD27 allowed sorting of CD4+ naive, central memory, regulatory and stem cell-like memory cells. The study's findings and limits: A definitive answer on HLA type influencing TCRB rearrangement was not reached here. It was among patients, rather than healthy donors, that naive, central memory and Treg TCRB repertoires appeared more similar. Within each of all four CD4+ subsets, Type 1 diabetes patients had TCRB CDR3s that were moderately but significantly shorter.

The sample comprised naive CD4+ T cells from blood. The receptor's source is a man aged 25-45 years with type 1 diabetes.

The CDR3, as DNA: TGTGCCTGGAGTGTACGGGGGGGCACTGAAGCTTTCTTT. Translating gives CAWSVRGGTEAFF. V is TRBV30 and J is TRBJ1-1; TRBD1 might be the D (5 bases). CDR1 is GTSNPN and CDR2 is SVGIG in the germline V gene (reference sequence). The CDR3 consists of 13 residues. Trimming took 0 bases from V and 4 from J, leaving 9 bases between them.